One sample yielded the 25 T cell receptor beta chains listed below, sequenced in a study of blood T cell repertoires in COVID-19. Sequencing used immunoSEQ multiplex PCR; TCRdb keeps in-frame clones, though not all of them. This table holds 250,000 or so clones, around 90% found once. Sequenced sample: PBMCs or T cells enriched from blood (not recorded which). These receptor sequences come from a woman aged 40 to 55 who had been exposed to COVID-19.

This chain uses TRBV28 with TRBJ1-5, with D tentatively TRBD1 (5 bases). The CDR3 runs 15 residues. V lost 6 bases and J lost 4, with 16 bases in between. Germline V gene sequence: CDR1 MDHEN, CDR2 SYDVKM. DNA for the CDR3: TGTGCCAGCAGATCTCCAGGGCCGCTAAATCAGCCCCAGCATTTT. Its protein product is CASRSPGPLNQPQHF.

The V and J genes are TRBV5-1 and TRBJ1-3; D is undetermined. This CDR3 comprises 14 residues. Germline CDR1 and CDR2: SGHRS and YFSETQ. Trimming stripped 5 bases from V and 8 bases from J, with 17 bases between. The CDR3 coding sequence is TGCGCCAGCAGTTCTGGCGACGCCCGGGACACCATATATTTT. This codes for CASSSGDARDTIYF.

The chain uses TRBV6-1 and TRBJ2-7; 9 bases match TRBD1. Germline V gene sequence: CDR1 MNHNS, CDR2 SASEGT. The CDR3 has 14 residues. The trim removed 2 bases at V and 5 bases at J, leaving 4 bases unmatched. The CDR3 region is CASSETQGANEQYV. The CDR3 nucleotides read TGTGCCAGCAGTGAAACACAGGGGGCCAACGAGCAGTACGTC.

The J gene is TRBJ2-2, the V gene TRBV4-1; a possible D gene is TRBD2 (6 bases). V shed 4 bases and J shed 5 bases, with 14 bases lying between them. The CDR3 is made up of 15 amino acids. Germline V gene data show CDR1 as MGHRA and CDR2 as YSYEKL. The CDR3 sequence is CASSPRELSTGELFF. The CDR3 DNA is TGCGCCAGCAGCCCCCGGGAGTTAAGTACCGGGGAGCTGTTTTTT.

Details on this clone: This CDR3 is also generated by other DNA sequences in the sample. The CDR3 coding sequence is TGTGCCAGCTCACCACTCGCATCGACAGGGGGATTGGTAAAACTGTTTTTT. This encodes CASSPLASTGGLVKLFF. The chain carries TRBV18 and TRBJ1-4; 9 bases are a match to TRBD1. There are 17 residues in the CDR3. The trim removed 1 base at V and 10 bases at J, leaving 13 bases unmatched. Germline-derived CDR1 and CDR2 are KGHSH and LQKENI.

This sequence joins TRBV7-9 and TRBJ1-4; D is unresolved. CDR1 SEHNR and CDR2 FQNEAQ come from the germline V gene (reference sequence). This CDR3 is built from 14 residues. Trimming took 5 bases from V and 5 from J, leaving 12 bases between them. The CDR3 nucleotides read TGTGCCAGCAGCCAAGTTGCGGGGAATGAAAAACTGTTTTTT. Translated, it gives CASSQVAGNEKLFF.

The gene calls are TRBV6-5 and TRBJ2-3; possible D gene TRBD1, 5 bases. Trimming pared 6 bases from V and 9 bases from J, leaving 16 bases between. Germline lookup yields CDR1 MNHEY and CDR2 SVGAGI. The CDR3 consists of 13 residues. The CDR3 loop is CASSPFGKGTQYF. CDR3 coding DNA: TGTGCCAGCAGCCCCTTCGGAAAGGGGACGCAGTATTTT.

This chain joins TRBV4-3 and TRBJ2-4; 10 nucleotides line up with TRBD1. The junction had 3 bases not matched to a gene; V was cut back by 1 base and J by 6 bases. CDR1 and CDR2 (germline): LGHNA, YSLEER. The CDR3 covers 15 residues. CDR3 DNA: TGCGCCAGCAGCCAAGCAAGGACAGGGGGAAACATTCAGTACTTC. It codes for CASSQARTGGNIQYF.

The V and J genes are TRBV3-1 (or the pseudogene TRBV3-2) and TRBJ1-1, with no clear D. Germline CDR1 LGHDT, CDR2 YNNKEL (reference sequence). The V gene lost 1 base and the J gene lost 7 bases, with 13 bases spanning the gap. The CDR3 covers 14 residues. The CDR3 sequence: CASSQGRARGEAFF. The CDR3 DNA sequence: TGTGCCAGCAGCCAAGGGAGGGCGCGGGGTGAAGCTTTCTTT.

The chain has TRBV5-6 and TRBJ2-5; the match to TRBD2 covers 10 bases. The CDR3 spans 16 residues. V lost 2 bases, J lost 5 bases, and 9 bases stayed unmatched. The V gene's germline CDR1 is SGHDT and CDR2 YYEEEE. The CDR3 loop reads CASSFTSGTLRETQYF. DNA for the CDR3: TGTGCCAGCAGCTTTACTAGCGGGACCTTGAGGGAGACCCAGTACTTC.

The CDR3 bases are TGTGCCAGCAGCCAATTCGGCGGAGTCGAGACCCAGTACTTC. Residues: CASSQFGGVETQYF. The chain combines TRBV14 with TRBJ2-5; unclear D gene. CDR1 is SGHDN, CDR2 FVKESK, per germline. The CDR3 length is 14 residues. Trimming removed 2 bases from V and 5 bases from J, with 12 bases in between.

This chain links TRBV28 with TRBJ1-2; D gene unclear. V was clipped by 3 bases and J by 7 bases, with 6 bases between them. CDR3 size: 11 residues. Germline V gene data show CDR1 as MDHEN and CDR2 as SYDVKM. The CDR3 region has the DNA TGTGCCAGCAGTTTTCTCCGTGGCTACACCTTC. Protein: CASSFLRGYTF.

This clone was found a few times. The chain uses TRBV4-1 and TRBJ2-7; TRBD2 might be the D (6 bases). CDR3 length: 18 residues. Looked up from germline, CDR1 is MGHRA and CDR2 is YSYEKL. The V end lost 1 base, the J end lost 1 base, and 20 bases lay between the germline ends. This chain's CDR3 is CASSQASALRGLSYEQYF. CDR3 sequence (DNA): TGCGCCAGCAGCCAAGCTTCGGCGTTGAGGGGACTGTCCTACGAGCAGTACTTC.

Turning to this clone: The identical CDR3 is also encoded by other nucleotide sequences in the sample. This chain joins TRBV4-1 and TRBJ1-2; D is ambiguous. Trimming cost V 1 base and J 4 bases, with 7 bases left between them. This CDR3 comprises 13 residues. Germline CDR1 and CDR2: MGHRA and YSYEKL. CDR3 sequence: CASSQAYSYGYTF. The CDR3 DNA reads as TGCGCCAGCAGCCAAGCCTACAGCTATGGCTACACCTTC.

The V gene is TRBV6-2 or TRBV6-3, the J gene TRBJ2-7; 8 nucleotides match TRBD1. The CDR3 loop spans 15 amino acids. Trimming cost V 2 bases and J 5 bases; bases outside gene matches: 8. The germline gives CDR1 MNHEY, CDR2 SVGEGT. The CDR3 sequence: CASSYGTGSLHEQYV. The DNA of the CDR3 is TGTGCCAGCAGTTACGGGACAGGCAGTTTGCACGAGCAGTACGTC.

This chain's CDR3 is CASSYETGGFGQPQHF. For the CDR3, the DNA is TGTGCCAGTAGTTATGAGACAGGGGGCTTCGGGCAGCCCCAGCATTTT. The chain joins TRBV19 to TRBJ1-5, with 10 bases lining up with TRBD1. Germline V gene data show CDR1 as LNHDA and CDR2 as SQIVND (reference sequence). Trimming cost V 5 bases and J 7 bases; bases outside gene matches: 11. The CDR3 is 16 amino acids.

V and J are TRBV29-1 and TRBJ1-1; possibly TRBD1 for D (6 bases). Looked up from germline, CDR1 is SQVTM and CDR2 is ANQGSEA. The CDR3 totals 11 residues. V was clipped by 4 bases and J by 8 bases, with 11 bases between them. The CDR3 bases are TGCAGCGTTGGCGGACAGTGGGAAGCTTTCTTT. Its protein product is CSVGGQWEAFF.

This clone was seen more than once but under ten times. The genes are TRBV10-3 and TRBJ1-1; TRBD1 matches at 8 bases. With 9 bases clipped from V and 4 bases from J, the junction kept 10 bases outside the gene matches. In germline, CDR1 is ENHRY, CDR2 SYGVKD. CDR3 size: 14 residues. This CDR3 reads CAIAFGQGGTEAFF. The CDR3, as DNA: TGTGCCATTGCTTTCGGACAGGGTGGCACTGAAGCTTTCTTT.

CDR3 nucleotide sequence: TGTGCCAGCAGCGTAGGTAGCGGACCAAACACCGGGGAGCTGTTTTTT. Protein: CASSVGSGPNTGELFF. The chain joins TRBV9 to TRBJ2-2; tentatively, D is TRBD2 (6 bases). Deletions cut 0 bases from V and 2 bases from J, with 11 bases between. CDR3 length: 16 residues. Germline V gives CDR1 SGDLS, CDR2 YYNGEE.

The chain is built from TRBV7-9 and TRBJ1-2, with D perhaps TRBD1 (6 bases). Trimming pared 5 bases from V and 7 bases from J, leaving 14 bases between. This CDR3 spans 13 amino acids. The V gene's germline CDR1 is SEHNR and CDR2 FQNEAQ (reference sequence). The CDR3 is CASSGDNLSGYTF. As DNA, the CDR3 is TGTGCCAGCAGCGGGGACAACCTTTCTGGCTACACCTTC.

The rearrangement uses TRBV2 and TRBJ1-1; D possibly corresponds to TRBD1 (5 bases). In germline, CDR1 is SNHLY, CDR2 FYNNEI. The CDR3 spans 14 residues. Between the trimmed V and J ends, which lost 3 bases and 4 bases, there was a span of 12 bases. CDR3 bases: TGTGCCAGCAGTGATTGGGGCATGGGCACTGAAGCTTTCTTT. Its protein is CASSDWGMGTEAFF.

CDR3 coding DNA: TGTGCCAGCAGCTGGCTTGGAGGGGCAGGGGGCTACACCTTC. Protein: CASSWLGGAGGYTF. This chain connects TRBV7-9 to TRBJ1-2; D might be TRBD1 (5 bases). V lost 4 bases and J 8 bases, leaving 17 bases between the germline ends. CDR1 and CDR2 from the germline V gene are SEHNR and FQNEAQ (reference sequence). The CDR3 has 14 amino acids.

The CDR3 reads CASSLELWGDTDTQYF. As DNA, the CDR3 is TGTGCCAGCAGCTTAGAACTTTGGGGAGACACAGATACGCAGTATTTT. This chain joins TRBV11-2 and TRBJ2-3; TRBD2 is a possible D gene (5 bases). Per the germline V gene, CDR1 is SGHAT and CDR2 is FQNNGV. With 0 bases removed from V and 2 bases from J, the gap between germline ends came to 12 bases. The CDR3 is 16 amino acids.

This clone appeared a single time. V usage is TRBV21-1 and J usage is TRBJ1-1; the DNA was not used to check the table's D call, TRBD1. TRBV21-1 is classified as a pseudogene. The CDR3 extends over 20 amino acids. The CDR3 bases are TGTGCCAGCAGCATGTGCAACGGGCCAGGGGTATCGCCGTCGAACACTGAAGCTTTCTTT. Protein product: CASSMCNGPGVSPSNTEAFF.

This clone was seen only once. V is TRBV7-9 and J is TRBJ1-4; possible D gene TRBD1, 6 bases. This CDR3 is built from 17 residues. V lost 0 bases and J lost 0, with 11 bases in between. Germline V gene sequence: CDR1 SEHNR, CDR2 FQNEAQ (reference sequence). DNA for the CDR3: TGTGCCAGCAGCTTAGCGTGGGGGCCGGCAACTAATGAAAAACTGTTTTTT. This sequence encodes CASSLAWGPATNEKLFF.